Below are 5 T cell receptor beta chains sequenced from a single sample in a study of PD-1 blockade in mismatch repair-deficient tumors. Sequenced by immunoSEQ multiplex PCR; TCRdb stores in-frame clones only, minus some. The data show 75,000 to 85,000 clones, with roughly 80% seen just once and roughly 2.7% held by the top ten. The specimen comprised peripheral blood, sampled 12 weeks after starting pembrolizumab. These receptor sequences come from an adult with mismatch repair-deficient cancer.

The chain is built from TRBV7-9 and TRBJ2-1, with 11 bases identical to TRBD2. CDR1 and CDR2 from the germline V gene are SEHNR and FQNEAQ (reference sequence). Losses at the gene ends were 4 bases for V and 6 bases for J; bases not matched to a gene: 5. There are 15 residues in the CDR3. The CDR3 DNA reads TGTGCCAGCAGCTACGGGCTAGCGGGGGGCAATGAGCAGTTCTTC. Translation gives CASSYGLAGGNEQFF.

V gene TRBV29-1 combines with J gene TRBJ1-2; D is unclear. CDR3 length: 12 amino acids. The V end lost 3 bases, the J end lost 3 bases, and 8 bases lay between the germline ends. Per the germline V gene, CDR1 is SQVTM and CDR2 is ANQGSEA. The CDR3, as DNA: TGCAGCGTTGAGCTGCCCGACTATGGCTACACCTTC. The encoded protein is CSVELPDYGYTF. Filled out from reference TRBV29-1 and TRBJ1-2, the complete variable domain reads SAVISQKPSRDICQRGTSLTIQCQVDSQVTMMFWYRQQPGQSLTLIATANQGSEATYESGFVIDKFPISRPNLTFSTLTVSNMSPEDSSIYLCSVELPDYGYTFGSGTRLTVV.

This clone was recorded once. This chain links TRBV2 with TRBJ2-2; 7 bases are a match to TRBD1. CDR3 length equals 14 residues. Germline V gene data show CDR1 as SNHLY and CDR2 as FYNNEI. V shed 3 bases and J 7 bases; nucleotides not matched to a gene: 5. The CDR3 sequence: CASSEQGVIGELFF. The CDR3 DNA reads TGTGCCAGCAGTGAGCAGGGGGTCATCGGGGAGCTGTTTTTT.

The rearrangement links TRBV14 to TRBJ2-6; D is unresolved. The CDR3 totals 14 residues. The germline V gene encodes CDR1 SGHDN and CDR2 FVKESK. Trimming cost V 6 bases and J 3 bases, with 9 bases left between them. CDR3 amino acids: CASSSLGGANVLTF. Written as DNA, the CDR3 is TGTGCCAGCAGTTCTCTCGGTGGGGCCAACGTCCTGACTTTC.

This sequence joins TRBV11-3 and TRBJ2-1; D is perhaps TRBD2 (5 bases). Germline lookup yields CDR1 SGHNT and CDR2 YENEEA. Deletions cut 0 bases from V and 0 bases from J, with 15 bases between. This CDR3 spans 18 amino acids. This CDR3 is CASSLDSQRSNSYNEQFF. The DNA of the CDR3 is TGTGCCAGCAGCTTAGATTCTCAGCGGAGTAACTCCTACAATGAGCAGTTCTTC.